This entry lists 15 T cell receptor beta chains sequenced from one sample in a study of T cell responses to AZD1222 COVID-19 vaccine. Data came from immunoSEQ multiplex PCR; TCRdb stores just in-frame clones and leaves some out. The sample has fewer than 75,000 clones, 75% to 95% seen once. This material consisted of peripheral blood, taken 28 days after the second dose of the MenACWY control vaccine. The receptors were sampled from an adult who received the MenACWY meningococcal vaccine as a control.

This chain uses TRBV7-9 with TRBJ2-7; D perhaps matches TRBD2 (5 bases). The V and J ends lost 4 bases and 3 bases respectively, with 16 bases between them. Germline lookup yields CDR1 SEHNR and CDR2 FQNEAQ (reference sequence). The CDR3 contains 15 residues. The CDR3, as DNA: TGTGCCAGCAGCTCGGCCGGGATCGCCTTCTACGAGCAGTACTTC. The encoded protein is CASSSAGIAFYEQYF.

The chain recombines TRBV28 with TRBJ2-7; D perhaps matches TRBD1 (5 bases). The CDR3 has 12 residues. CDR1 and CDR2 (germline): MDHEN, SYDVKM. Trimming took off 10 bases at V and 2 bases at J, with 12 bases between the two ends. The CDR3 region has the DNA TGTGCCACTACGGACAAGACCTACGAGCAGTACTTC. Protein product: CATTDKTYEQYF.

The rearrangement joins TRBV30 to TRBJ2-1; 10 bases are a match to TRBD2. The ends lost 0 bases at V and 6 bases at J; junction bases unmatched: 2. This CDR3 comprises 14 residues. In germline, CDR1 is GTSNPN, CDR2 SVGIG (reference sequence). The CDR3 DNA sequence: TGTGCCTGGAGTGTAGCGGGAGGGCGCAATGAGCAGTTCTTC. This translates into CAWSVAGGRNEQFF. Looking up the rest from reference TRBV30 and TRBJ2-1 gives the full variable domain: SQTIHQWPATLVQPVGSPLSLECTVEGTSNPNLYWYRQAAGRGLQLLFYSVGIGQISSEVPQNLSASRPQDRQFILSSKKLLLSDSGFYLCAWSVAGGRNEQFFGPGTRLTVL.

This rearrangement joins TRBV11-3 to TRBJ2-5, with D maybe TRBD1 (6 bases). With 4 bases removed from V and 1 base from J, the gap between germline ends came to 7 bases. Germline loops: CDR1 SGHNT, CDR2 YENEEA. This CDR3 region has 13 residues. The CDR3: CASSWTAQETQYF. DNA of the CDR3: TGTGCCAGCAGCTGGACAGCCCAAGAGACCCAGTACTTC.

This clone has only one observation. The chain joins TRBV7-8 to TRBJ2-5; D perhaps matches TRBD1 (5 bases). Trimming pared 3 bases from V and 6 bases from J, leaving 11 bases between. The germline V gene has CDR1 SGHVS and CDR2 FQNEAQ. This CDR3 contains 13 residues. CDR3 amino acids: CASSLGLQKTQYF. CDR3 coding DNA: TGTGCCAGCAGCTTGGGGCTGCAGAAGACCCAGTACTTC.

The chain has TRBV5-1 and TRBJ1-1; D possibly corresponds to TRBD1 (5 bases). Trimming left V 4 bases short and J 2 bases short, with 15 bases between. CDR1 is SGHRS and CDR2 is YFSETQ in the germline V gene. This CDR3 region has 15 residues. DNA of the CDR3: TGCGCCAGCAGCCCACCCTCGGGGCTCAACACTGAAGCTTTCTTT. The encoded protein is CASSPPSGLNTEAFF.

This clone was picked up one time. V and J are TRBV11-3 and TRBJ1-5, with 9 nucleotides matching TRBD1. CDR3 size: 17 residues. Germline V gene sequence: CDR1 SGHNT, CDR2 YENEEA. The ends lost 5 bases at V and 6 bases at J; junction bases unmatched: 14. The CDR3 is CASSPNGWTGDCQPQHF. In nucleotides, the CDR3 is TGTGCCAGCAGCCCCAATGGCTGGACAGGGGATTGTCAGCCCCAGCATTTT.

The chain has TRBV27 and TRBJ2-3; D remains unclear. Germline CDR1 reads MNHEY; CDR2 reads SMNVEV (reference sequence). V was pared by 5 bases and J by 4 bases, with 7 bases between. The CDR3 has 12 residues. CDR3 DNA sequence: TGTGCCAGCAGTCTGGGCCCAGATACGCAGTATTTT. Translation: CASSLGPDTQYF.

The chain links TRBV19 to TRBJ2-1; 14 bases align to TRBD2. Germline CDR1 LNHDA, CDR2 SQIVND (reference sequence). Trimming removed 1 base from V and 8 bases from J; junction bases left unmatched: 4. This CDR3 is 16 amino acids long. CDR3 in amino acids: CASSIGAGLAGDEQFF. In DNA, the CDR3 is TGTGCCAGTAGTATAGGAGCGGGACTAGCGGGAGATGAGCAGTTCTTC.

The chain combines TRBV6-6 with TRBJ1-1, with a possible D match to TRBD1 (6 bases). CDR1 MNHNY and CDR2 SVGAGI come from the germline V gene (reference sequence). V was pared by 5 bases and J by 7 bases, with 14 bases between. The CDR3 is made up of 13 amino acids. DNA for the CDR3: TGTGCCAGCAGTCCCGGACAGCTCGGTGAAGCTTTCTTT. The encoded protein is CASSPGQLGEAFF.

The rearrangement links TRBV10-3 to TRBJ2-7; D is perhaps TRBD2 (6 bases). The germline V gene encodes CDR1 ENHRY and CDR2 SYGVKD. The V end lost 0 bases, the J end lost 7 bases, and 7 bases lay between the germline ends. This CDR3 comprises 12 residues. CDR3 sequence: CAISESAGEQYF. The CDR3 nucleotides are TGTGCCATCAGTGAGTCGGCGGGGGAGCAGTACTTC.

V usage is TRBV7-2 and J usage is TRBJ2-5; 7 bases fit TRBD1. The CDR3 has 17 residues. Germline CDR1 and CDR2: SGHTA and FQGNSA. Losses at the gene ends were 1 base for V and 5 bases for J; bases not matched to a gene: 13. The CDR3 nucleotides read TGTGCCAGCAGCTTAGAGGGGGCGGCTAGGGGCTTGGAGACCCAGTACTTC. It encodes CASSLEGAARGLETQYF. Looking up the rest from reference TRBV7-2 and TRBJ2-5 gives the full variable domain: GAGVSQSPSNKVTEKGKDVELRCDPISGHTALYWYRQSLGQGLEFLIYFQGNSAPDKSGLPSDRFSAERTGGSVSTLTIQRTQQEDSAVYLCASSLEGAARGLETQYFGPGTRLLVL.

The chain carries TRBV28 and TRBJ2-7; TRBD1 is a possible D gene (5 bases). Trimming took off 2 bases at V and 8 bases at J, with 13 bases between the two ends. Germline lookup yields CDR1 MDHEN and CDR2 SYDVKM. The CDR3 is 13 amino acids. CDR3 sequence (DNA): TGTGCCAGCAGTTTAAACCCCAGGGATAAGCAGTACTTC. Residues: CASSLNPRDKQYF.

For this clone: This sample includes further DNA sequences coding for the same CDR3. The chain carries TRBV9 and TRBJ2-2, with 7 bases fitting TRBD1. The CDR3 spans 15 residues. Looked up from germline, CDR1 is SGDLS and CDR2 is YYNGEE. With V trimmed by 2 bases and J by 0 bases, 1 base remained unmatched. CDR3 in amino acids: CASSVGQTNTGELFF. In DNA, the CDR3 is TGTGCCAGCAGCGTGGGACAGACGAACACCGGGGAGCTGTTTTTT. Filled out from reference TRBV9 and TRBJ2-2, the complete variable domain reads DSGVTQTPKHLITATGQRVTLRCSPRSGDLSVYWYQQSLDQGLQFLIQYYNGEERAKGNILERFSAQQFPDLHSELNLSSLELGDSALYFCASSVGQTNTGELFFGEGSRLTVL.

The rearrangement uses TRBV3-1 (or the pseudogene TRBV3-2) and TRBJ1-2; a possible D gene is TRBD1 (5 bases). The germline V gene has CDR1 LGHDT and CDR2 YNNKEL (reference sequence). The CDR3 sequence is 17 residues long. V gave up 1 base and J gave up 4 bases, with 19 bases separating them. The chain's CDR3 is CASSQGPGSWGVYGYTF. The CDR3 coding sequence is TGTGCCAGCAGCCAAGGCCCTGGGTCCTGGGGGGTCTATGGCTACACCTTC.